The entry that follows covers one TCR beta chain sequence. With random hexamers, roughly 0.45 to 1 ug RNA was reverse transcribed. An immunoSEQ multiplex PCR generated amplified TCR beta CDR3 products spanning 54 Vbeta and 13 Jbeta. In TCRdb, the immunoSEQ multiplex PCR reads were re-called with MiXCR into one record per CDR3 protein. Of around 200,000 distinct CDR3 sequences listed, around nine tenths are singletons. V shed 1 base and J shed 5 bases, with 14 bases lying between them. The CDR3 sequence is 15 residues long. The V gene's germline CDR1 is LGHDT and CDR2 YNNKEL (reference sequence). The source of the sample is a study of CD8 T cells in Susac syndrome.

This sequence joins TRBV3-1 and TRBJ2-5; maybe TRBD2 (6 bases). The sequenced sample consisted of CD8+ T cells from PBMCs. This receptor was identified in a human donor with multiple sclerosis. Written as DNA, the CDR3 is TGTGCCAGCAGCCAAGGTAAAGCCAGCGGGGAGACCCAGTACTTC. Protein product: CASSQGKASGETQYF.